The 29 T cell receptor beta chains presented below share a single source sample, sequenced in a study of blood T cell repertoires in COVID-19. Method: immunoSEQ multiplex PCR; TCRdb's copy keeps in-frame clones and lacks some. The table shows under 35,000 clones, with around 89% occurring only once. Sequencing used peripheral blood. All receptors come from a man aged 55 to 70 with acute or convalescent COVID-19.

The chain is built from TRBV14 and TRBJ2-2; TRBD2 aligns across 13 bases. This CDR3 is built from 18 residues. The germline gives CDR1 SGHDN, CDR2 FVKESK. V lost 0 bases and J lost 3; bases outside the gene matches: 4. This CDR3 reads CASSQESGTSGDTGELFF. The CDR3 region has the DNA TGTGCCAGCAGCCAAGAATCGGGGACTAGCGGGGACACCGGGGAGCTGTTTTTT.

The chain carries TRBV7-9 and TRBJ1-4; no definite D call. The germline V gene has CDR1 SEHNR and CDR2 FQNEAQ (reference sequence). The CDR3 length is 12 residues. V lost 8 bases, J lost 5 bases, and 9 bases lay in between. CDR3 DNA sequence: TGTGCCAGCGGCTACGGGAATGAAAAACTGTTTTTT. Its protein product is CASGYGNEKLFF. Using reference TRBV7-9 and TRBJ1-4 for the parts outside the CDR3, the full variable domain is DTGVSQNPRHKITKRGQNVTFRCDPISEHNRLYWYRQTLGQGPEFLTYFQNEAQLEKSRLLSDRFSAERPKGSFSTLEIQRTEQGDSAMYLCASGYGNEKLFFGSGTQLSVL.

This CDR3 reads CAWGSFTEAFF. CDR3 nucleotide sequence: TGTGCCTGGGGTAGTTTCACTGAAGCTTTCTTT. V usage is TRBV30 and J usage is TRBJ1-1; no clear D gene. Germline assignment: CDR1 GTSNPN and CDR2 SVGIG (reference sequence). The CDR3 consists of 11 residues. V was pared by 5 bases and J by 4 bases, with 8 bases between.

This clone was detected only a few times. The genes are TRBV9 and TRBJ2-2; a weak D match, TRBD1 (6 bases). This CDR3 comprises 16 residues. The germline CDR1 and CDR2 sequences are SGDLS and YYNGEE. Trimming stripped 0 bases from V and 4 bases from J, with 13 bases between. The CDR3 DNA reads TGTGCCAGCAGCGTAGCGACAGGTTGGGGCACCGGGGAGCTGTTTTTT. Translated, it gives CASSVATGWGTGELFF.

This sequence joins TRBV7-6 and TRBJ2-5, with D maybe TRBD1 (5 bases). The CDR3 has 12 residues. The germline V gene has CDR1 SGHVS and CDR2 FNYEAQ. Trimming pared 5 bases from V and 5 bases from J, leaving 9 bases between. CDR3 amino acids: CASSPGWETQYF. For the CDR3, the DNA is TGTGCCAGCAGCCCAGGGTGGGAGACCCAGTACTTC.

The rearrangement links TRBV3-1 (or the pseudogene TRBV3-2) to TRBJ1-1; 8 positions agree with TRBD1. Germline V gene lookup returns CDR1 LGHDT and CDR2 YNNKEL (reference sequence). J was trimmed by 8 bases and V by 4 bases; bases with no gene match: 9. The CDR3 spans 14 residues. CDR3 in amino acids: CASSRTQGVREAFF. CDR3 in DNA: TGTGCCAGCAGCCGAACACAGGGGGTGAGGGAAGCTTTCTTT.

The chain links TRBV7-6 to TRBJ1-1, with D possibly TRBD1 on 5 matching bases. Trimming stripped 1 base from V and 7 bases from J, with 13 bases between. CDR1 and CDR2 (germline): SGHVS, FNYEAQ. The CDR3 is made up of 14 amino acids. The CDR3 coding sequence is TGTGCCAGCAGCTTAGGGCAGGGTTTGGGTGAAGCTTTCTTT. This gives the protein CASSLGQGLGEAFF. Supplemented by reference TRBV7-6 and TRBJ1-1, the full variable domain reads GAGVSQSPRYKVTKRGQDVALRCDPISGHVSLYWYRQALGQGPEFLTYFNYEAQQDKSGLPNDRFSAERPEGSISTLTIQRTEQRDSAMYRCASSLGQGLGEAFFGQGTRLTVV.

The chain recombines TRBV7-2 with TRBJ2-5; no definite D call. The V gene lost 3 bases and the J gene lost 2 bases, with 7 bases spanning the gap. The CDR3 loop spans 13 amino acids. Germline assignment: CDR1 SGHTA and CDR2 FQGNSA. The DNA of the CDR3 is TGTGCCAGCAGCTTCTTCGGTCAAGAGACCCAGTACTTC. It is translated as CASSFFGQETQYF.

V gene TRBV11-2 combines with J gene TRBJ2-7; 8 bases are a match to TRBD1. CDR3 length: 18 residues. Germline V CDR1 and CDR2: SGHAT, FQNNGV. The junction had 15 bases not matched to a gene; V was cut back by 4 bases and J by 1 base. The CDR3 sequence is CASSSVGRGPFGSYEQYF. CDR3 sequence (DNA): TGTGCCAGCAGCTCAGTGGGCAGGGGGCCGTTTGGGTCCTACGAGCAGTACTTC.

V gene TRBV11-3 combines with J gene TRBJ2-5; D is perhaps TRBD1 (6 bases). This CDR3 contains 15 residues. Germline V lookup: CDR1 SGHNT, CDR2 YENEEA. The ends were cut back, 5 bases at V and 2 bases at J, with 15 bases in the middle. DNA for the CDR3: TGTGCCAGCAGCACCCGGACAGCCAGTCAAGAGACCCAGTACTTC. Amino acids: CASSTRTASQETQYF.

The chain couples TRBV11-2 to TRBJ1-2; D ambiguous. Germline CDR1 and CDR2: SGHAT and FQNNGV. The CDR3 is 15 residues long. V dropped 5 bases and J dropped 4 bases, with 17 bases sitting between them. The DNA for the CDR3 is TGTGCCAGCAGCCTCCGGACTTCAGAATCCTATGGCTACACCTTC. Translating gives CASSLRTSESYGYTF.

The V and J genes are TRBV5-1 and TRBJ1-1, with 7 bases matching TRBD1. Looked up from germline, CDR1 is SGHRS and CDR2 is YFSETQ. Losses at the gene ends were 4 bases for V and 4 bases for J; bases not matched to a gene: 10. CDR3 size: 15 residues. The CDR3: CASSRPGQAGTEAFF. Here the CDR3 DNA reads TGCGCCAGCAGCAGGCCCGGACAGGCGGGCACTGAAGCTTTCTTT.

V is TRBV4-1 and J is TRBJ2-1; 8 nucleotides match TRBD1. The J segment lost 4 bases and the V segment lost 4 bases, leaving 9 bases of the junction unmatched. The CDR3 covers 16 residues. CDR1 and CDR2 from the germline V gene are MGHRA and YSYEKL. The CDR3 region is CASSPEQGAIYNEQFF. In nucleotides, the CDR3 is TGCGCCAGCAGCCCCGAGCAGGGGGCGATATACAATGAGCAGTTCTTC.

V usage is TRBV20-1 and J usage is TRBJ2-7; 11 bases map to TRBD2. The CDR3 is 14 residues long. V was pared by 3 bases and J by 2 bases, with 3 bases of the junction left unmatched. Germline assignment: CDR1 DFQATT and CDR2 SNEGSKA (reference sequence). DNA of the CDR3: TGCAGTGCTAGTCCTAGCGGGGGGACCTACGAGCAGTACTTC. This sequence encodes CSASPSGGTYEQYF.

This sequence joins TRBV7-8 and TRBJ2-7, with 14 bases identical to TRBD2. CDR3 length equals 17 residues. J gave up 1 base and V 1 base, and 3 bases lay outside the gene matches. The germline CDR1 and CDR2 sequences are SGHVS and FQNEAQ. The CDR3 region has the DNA TGTGCCAGCAGCTTAGGGACTAGCGGGGGGCAGTCCTACGAGCAGTACTTC. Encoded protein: CASSLGTSGGQSYEQYF.

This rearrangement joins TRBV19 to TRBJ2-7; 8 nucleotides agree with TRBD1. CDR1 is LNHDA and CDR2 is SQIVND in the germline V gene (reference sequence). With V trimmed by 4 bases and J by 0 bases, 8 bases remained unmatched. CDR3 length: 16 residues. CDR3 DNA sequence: TGTGCCAGTAGTACCCCGACAGGGGCCTACTCCTACGAGCAGTACTTC. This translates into CASSTPTGAYSYEQYF.

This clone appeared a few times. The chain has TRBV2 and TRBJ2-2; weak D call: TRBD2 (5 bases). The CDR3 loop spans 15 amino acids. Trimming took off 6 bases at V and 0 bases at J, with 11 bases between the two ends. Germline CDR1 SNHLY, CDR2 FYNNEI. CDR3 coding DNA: TGTGCCAGCAGATTGGGAGCTTCGAACACCGGGGAGCTGTTTTTT. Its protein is CASRLGASNTGELFF.

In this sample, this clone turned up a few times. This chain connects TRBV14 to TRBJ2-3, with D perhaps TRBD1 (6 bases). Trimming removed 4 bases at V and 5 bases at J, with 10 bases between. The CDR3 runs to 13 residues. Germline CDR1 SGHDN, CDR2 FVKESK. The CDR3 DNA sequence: TGTGCCAGCAGCCGAACACAGGGAGATACGCAGTATTTT. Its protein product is CASSRTQGDTQYF.

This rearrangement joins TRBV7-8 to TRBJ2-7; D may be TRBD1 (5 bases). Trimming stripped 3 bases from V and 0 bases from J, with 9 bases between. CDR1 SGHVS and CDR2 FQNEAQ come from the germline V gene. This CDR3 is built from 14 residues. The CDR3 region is CASSFKTASYEQYF. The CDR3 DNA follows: TGTGCCAGCAGCTTCAAGACAGCCTCCTACGAGCAGTACTTC.

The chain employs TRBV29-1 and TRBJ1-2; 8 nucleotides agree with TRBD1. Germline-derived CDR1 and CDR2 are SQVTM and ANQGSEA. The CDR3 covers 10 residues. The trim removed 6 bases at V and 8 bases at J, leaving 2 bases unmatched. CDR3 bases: TGCAGCGTCGGACAGGGAGGCTACACCTTC. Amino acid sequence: CSVGQGGYTF.

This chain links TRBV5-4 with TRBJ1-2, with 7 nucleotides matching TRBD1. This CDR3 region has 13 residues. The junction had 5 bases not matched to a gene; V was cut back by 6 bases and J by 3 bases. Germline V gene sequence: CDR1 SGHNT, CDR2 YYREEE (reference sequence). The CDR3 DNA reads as TGTGCCAGCACCTATCAGGGGGACTATGGCTACACCTTC. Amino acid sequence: CASTYQGDYGYTF.

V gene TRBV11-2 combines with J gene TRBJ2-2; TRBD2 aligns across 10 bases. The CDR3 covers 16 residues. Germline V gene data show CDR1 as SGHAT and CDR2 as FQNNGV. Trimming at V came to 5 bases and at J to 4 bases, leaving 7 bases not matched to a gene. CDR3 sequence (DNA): TGTGCCAGCAGCGCTGTAGCGGGGGGCATCACCGGGGAGCTGTTTTTT. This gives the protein CASSAVAGGITGELFF.

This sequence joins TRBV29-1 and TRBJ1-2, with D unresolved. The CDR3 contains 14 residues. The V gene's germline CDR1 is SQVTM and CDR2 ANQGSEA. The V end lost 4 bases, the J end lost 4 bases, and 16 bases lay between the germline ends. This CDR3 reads CSVVPTSVLYGYTF. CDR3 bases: TGCAGCGTTGTTCCAACGTCAGTTCTCTATGGCTACACCTTC.

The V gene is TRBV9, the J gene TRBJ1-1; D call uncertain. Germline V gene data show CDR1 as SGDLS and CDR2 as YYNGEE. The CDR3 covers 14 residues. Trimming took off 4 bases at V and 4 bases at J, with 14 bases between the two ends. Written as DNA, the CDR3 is TGTGCCAGCAGCCAGGCAGGAGGTGCCACTGAAGCTTTCTTT. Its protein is CASSQAGGATEAFF.

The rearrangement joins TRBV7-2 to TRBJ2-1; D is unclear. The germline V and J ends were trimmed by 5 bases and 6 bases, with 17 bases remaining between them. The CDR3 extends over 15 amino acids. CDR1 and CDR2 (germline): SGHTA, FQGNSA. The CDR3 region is CASSMSPAGANEQFF. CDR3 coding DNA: TGTGCCAGCAGCATGAGTCCCGCTGGAGCCAATGAGCAGTTCTTC. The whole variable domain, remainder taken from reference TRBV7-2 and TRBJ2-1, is GAGVSQSPSNKVTEKGKDVELRCDPISGHTALYWYRQSLGQGLEFLIYFQGNSAPDKSGLPSDRFSAERTGGSVSTLTIQRTQQEDSAVYLCASSMSPAGANEQFFGPGTRLTVL.

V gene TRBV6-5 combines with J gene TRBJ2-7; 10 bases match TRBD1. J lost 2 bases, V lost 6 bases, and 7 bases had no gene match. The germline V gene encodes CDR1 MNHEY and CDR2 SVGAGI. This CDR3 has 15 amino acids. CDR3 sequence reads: CASRVSGTGAYEQYF. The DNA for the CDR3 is TGTGCCAGCAGGGTCTCCGGGACAGGGGCCTACGAGCAGTACTTC.

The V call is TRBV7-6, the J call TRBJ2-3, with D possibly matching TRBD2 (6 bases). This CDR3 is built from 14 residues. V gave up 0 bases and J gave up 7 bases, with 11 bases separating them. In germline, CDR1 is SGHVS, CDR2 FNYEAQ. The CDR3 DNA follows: TGTGCCAGCAGCTTAGCGGGGGGTTGGAATACGCAGTATTTT. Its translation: CASSLAGGWNTQYF. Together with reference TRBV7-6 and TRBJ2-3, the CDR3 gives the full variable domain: GAGVSQSPRYKVTKRGQDVALRCDPISGHVSLYWYRQALGQGPEFLTYFNYEAQQDKSGLPNDRFSAERPEGSISTLTIQRTEQRDSAMYRCASSLAGGWNTQYFGPGTRLTVL.

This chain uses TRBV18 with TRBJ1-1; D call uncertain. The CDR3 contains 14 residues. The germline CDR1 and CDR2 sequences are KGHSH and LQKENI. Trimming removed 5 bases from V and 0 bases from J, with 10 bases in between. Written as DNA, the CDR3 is TGTGCCAGCTCAGGGGAGTTTCTGAACACTGAAGCTTTCTTT. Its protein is CASSGEFLNTEAFF.

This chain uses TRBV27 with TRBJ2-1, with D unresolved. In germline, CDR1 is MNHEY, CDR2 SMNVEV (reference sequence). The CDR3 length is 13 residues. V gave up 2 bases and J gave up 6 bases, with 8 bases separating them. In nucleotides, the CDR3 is TGTGCCAGCAGTTTAAGAGGCCTCAATGAGCAGTTCTTC. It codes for CASSLRGLNEQFF.